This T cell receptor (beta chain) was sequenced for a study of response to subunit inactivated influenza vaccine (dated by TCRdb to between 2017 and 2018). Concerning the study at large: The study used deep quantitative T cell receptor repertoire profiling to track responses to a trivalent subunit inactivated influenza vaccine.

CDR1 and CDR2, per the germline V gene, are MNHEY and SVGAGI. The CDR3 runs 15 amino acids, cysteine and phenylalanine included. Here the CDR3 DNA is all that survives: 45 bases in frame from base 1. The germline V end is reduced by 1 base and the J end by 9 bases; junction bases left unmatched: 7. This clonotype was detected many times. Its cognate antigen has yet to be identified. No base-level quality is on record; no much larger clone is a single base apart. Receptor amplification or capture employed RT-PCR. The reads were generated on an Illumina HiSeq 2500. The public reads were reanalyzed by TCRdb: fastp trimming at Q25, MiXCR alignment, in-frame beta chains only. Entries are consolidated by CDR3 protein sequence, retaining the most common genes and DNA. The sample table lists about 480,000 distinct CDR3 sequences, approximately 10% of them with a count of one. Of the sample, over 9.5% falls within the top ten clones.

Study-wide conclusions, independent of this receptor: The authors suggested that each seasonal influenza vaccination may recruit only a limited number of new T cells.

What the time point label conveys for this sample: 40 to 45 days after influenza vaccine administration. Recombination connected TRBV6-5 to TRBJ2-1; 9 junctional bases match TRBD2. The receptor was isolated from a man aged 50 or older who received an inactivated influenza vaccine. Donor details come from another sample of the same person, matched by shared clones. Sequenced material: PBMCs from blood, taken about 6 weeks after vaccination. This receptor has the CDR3 CASSYFAGGAVEQFF. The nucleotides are TGTGCCAGCAGTTACTTTGCGGGAGGGGCGGTTGAGCAGTTCTTC.